This TCR beta chain was documented in a study of cytomegalovirus exposure and HLA in healthy donors. Study in general: Among the roughly 400 genotyped donors, around 81% were placed in the Caucasian-associated ancestry cluster. Study conclusions and caveats: Cytomegalovirus-associated TCR beta chains were listed, numbering roughly 150. It was reportedly the case that the classifier diagnosed cytomegalovirus status with high specificity and sensitivity.

V dropped 2 bases and J dropped 0 bases, with 10 bases sitting between them. Germline CDR1 is SGHNT and CDR2 is YYREEE (reference sequence). This CDR3 is built from 15 residues. A note on this clone: The antigen is undetermined.

Use of 60 Vbeta and 13 Jbeta primers characterized the PCR. The data were produced by immunoSEQ multiplex PCR, yet TCRdb's version contains in-frame clones alone and is incomplete. The data show 200,000 or so clones, roughly 80% seen once. Material: PBMCs. The receptor was isolated from a woman aged 45-65 years in good health and CMV-seropositive. The chain has TRBV5-4 and TRBJ2-3; D possibly corresponds to TRBD2 (5 bases). Written as DNA, the CDR3 is TGTGCCAGCAGCTTTACGGCGGGCAGCACAGATACGCAGTATTTT. This sequence encodes CASSFTAGSTDTQYF.